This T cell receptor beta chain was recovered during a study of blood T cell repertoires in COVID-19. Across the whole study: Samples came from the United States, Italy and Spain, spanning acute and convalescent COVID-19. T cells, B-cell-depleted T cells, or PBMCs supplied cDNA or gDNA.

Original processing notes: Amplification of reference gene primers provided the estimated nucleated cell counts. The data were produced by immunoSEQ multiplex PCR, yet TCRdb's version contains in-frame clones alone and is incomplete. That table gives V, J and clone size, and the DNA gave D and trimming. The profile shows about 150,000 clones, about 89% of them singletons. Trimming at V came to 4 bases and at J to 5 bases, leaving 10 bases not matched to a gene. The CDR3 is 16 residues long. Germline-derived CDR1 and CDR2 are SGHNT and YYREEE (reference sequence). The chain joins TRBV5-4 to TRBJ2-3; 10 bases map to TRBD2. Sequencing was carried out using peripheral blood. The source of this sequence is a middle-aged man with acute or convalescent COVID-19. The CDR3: CASSQFLAGVRDTQYF. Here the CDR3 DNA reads TGTGCCAGCAGCCAATTCCTAGCGGGAGTCCGAGATACGCAGTATTTT.